A single sample is the source of the 9 T cell receptor beta chains below, sequenced in a study of regulatory T cells in long-lasting Graves disease. CDR3 regions were amplified by Arm-PCR using iRepertoire HTBI primers to build TCR beta libraries. MiXCR was run by TCRdb on the multiplex PCR reads, yielding one entry per CDR3 protein. The sample records approximately 480,000 distinct CDR3 sequences, about 16% being singletons. Time point here: newly diagnosed GD, antithyroid drugs for less than 3 months. Extracted PBMC RNA gave rise to the TCR library. These same data were also listed under a study on T cells in Graves' hyperthyroidism and ophthalmopathy.

The source was peripheral blood mononuclear cells (PBMCs), collected at new diagnosis, from a patient treated with antithyroid drugs. Receptor source: a man in his forties with Graves disease.

The V gene is TRBV7-9, the J gene TRBJ1-2, with D tentatively TRBD1 (5 bases). The CDR3 sequence is 13 residues long. Trimming stripped 5 bases from V and 6 bases from J, with 13 bases between. Germline lookup yields CDR1 SEHNR and CDR2 FQNEAQ (reference sequence). CDR3 amino acids: CASSRSDMNGYTF. As DNA, the CDR3 is TGTGCCAGCAGCCGCTCGGACATGAATGGCTACACCTTC.

This clonotype has only a few counts. The chain uses TRBV20-1 and TRBJ2-2; TRBD2 matches at 8 bases. This CDR3 is 14 amino acids long. Germline CDR1 DFQATT, CDR2 SNEGSKA (reference sequence). Trimming cost V 1 base and J 4 bases; bases outside gene matches: 2. The CDR3 DNA reads as TGCAGTGCTAGAGTAAGCGGGAGCACCGGGGAGCTGTTTTTT. Translated, it gives CSARVSGSTGELFF.

The rearrangement links TRBV5-1 to TRBJ1-4, with D unclear. The length of the CDR3 is 13 residues. CDR1 is SGHRS, CDR2 YFSETQ, per germline. V was pared by 0 bases and J by 7 bases, with 7 bases between. As DNA, the CDR3 is TGCGCCAGCAGCTTGGACGGGTTTGAAAAACTGTTTTTT. This codes for CASSLDGFEKLFF. The full variable domain, completed using reference TRBV5-1 and TRBJ1-4, is KAGVTQTPRYLIKTRGQQVTLSCSPISGHRSVSWYQQTPGQGLQFLFEYFSETQRNKGNFPGRFSGRQFSNSRSEMNVSTLELGDSALYLCASSLDGFEKLFFGSGTQLSVL.

In its sample, this clonotype was seen a few times. It is likely a read error, because the conserved phenylalanine at the end of the CDR3 is missing. The rearrangement joins TRBV7-3 to TRBJ2-1; 8 bases are a match to TRBD2. The CDR3 loop spans 14 amino acids. The germline gives CDR1 SGHTA, CDR2 FQGTGA. V trimming: 1 base; J trimming: 5 bases; junction bases outside the gene matches: 1. The CDR3 loop is CASSLSSGNNEQFL. For the CDR3, the DNA is TGTGCCAGCAGCTTAAGTAGCGGGAACAATGAGCAGTTCCTC.

The chain recombines TRBV13 with TRBJ2-3; 13 bases map to TRBD2. TRBJ2-1 explains the end of the DNA better; the J call may be wrong. CDR1 is PRHDT, CDR2 FYEKMQ, per germline (reference sequence). CDR3 size: 15 residues. The CDR3 nucleotides read TGTGCCAGCACGCAGGGACTAGCGGGATACAATGAGCAGTTCTTC. Its protein product is CASTQGLAGYNEQFF.

This chain links TRBV7-9 with TRBJ2-1, with TRBD2 identical over 9 bases. This CDR3 contains 19 residues. With 2 bases clipped from V and 3 bases from J, the junction kept 14 bases outside the gene matches. Germline assignment: CDR1 SEHNR and CDR2 FQNEAQ (reference sequence). The CDR3 DNA sequence: TGTGCCAGCAGCTTAATAGTACTGCGGGAGGGCCGCAGCTACAATGAGCAGTTCTTC. Encoded protein: CASSLIVLREGRSYNEQFF. The full variable domain, in which reference TRBV7-9 and TRBJ2-1 provide the parts outside the CDR3, is DTGVSQNPRHKITKRGQNVTFRCDPISEHNRLYWYRQTLGQGPEFLTYFQNEAQLEKSRLLSDRFSAERPKGSFSTLEIQRTEQGDSAMYLCASSLIVLREGRSYNEQFFGPGTRLTVL.

This clonotype has only a few counts. The J gene is TRBJ1-1, the V gene TRBV12-3 or TRBV12-4; no definite D call. V dropped 1 base and J dropped 6 bases, with 15 bases sitting between them. There are 15 residues in the CDR3. This CDR3 reads CASSLGDFGRPEAFF. DNA for the CDR3: TGTGCCAGCAGTTTAGGTGACTTTGGGCGACCTGAAGCTTTCTTT.

This clonotype was counted at least ten times. The V call is TRBV15, the J call TRBJ2-3; TRBD2 aligns across 10 bases. This CDR3 is 16 amino acids long. Per the germline V gene, CDR1 is LNHNV and CDR2 is YYDKDF (reference sequence). The ends lost 1 base at V and 1 base at J; junction bases unmatched: 2. CDR3 loop: CATSRVLAGGTDTQYF. CDR3 in DNA: TGTGCCACCAGCAGAGTTCTAGCGGGGGGCACAGATACGCAGTATTTT. The complete variable domain, with remaining parts taken from reference TRBV15 and TRBJ2-3, reads DAMVIQNPRYQVTQFGKPVTLSCSQTLNHNVMYWYQQKSSQAPKLLFHYYDKDFNNEADTPDNFQSRRPNTSFCFLDIRSPGLGDTAMYLCATSRVLAGGTDTQYFGPGTRLTVL.

The chain carries TRBV19 and TRBJ2-7, with 7 bases identical to TRBD1. CDR1 LNHDA and CDR2 SQIVND come from the germline V gene (reference sequence). V lost 5 bases and J lost 5; bases outside the gene matches: 12. There are 15 residues in the CDR3. The CDR3 reads CASSLTGMGLHEQYF. CDR3 DNA: TGTGCCAGTAGTTTGACAGGGATGGGCCTCCACGAGCAGTACTTC.